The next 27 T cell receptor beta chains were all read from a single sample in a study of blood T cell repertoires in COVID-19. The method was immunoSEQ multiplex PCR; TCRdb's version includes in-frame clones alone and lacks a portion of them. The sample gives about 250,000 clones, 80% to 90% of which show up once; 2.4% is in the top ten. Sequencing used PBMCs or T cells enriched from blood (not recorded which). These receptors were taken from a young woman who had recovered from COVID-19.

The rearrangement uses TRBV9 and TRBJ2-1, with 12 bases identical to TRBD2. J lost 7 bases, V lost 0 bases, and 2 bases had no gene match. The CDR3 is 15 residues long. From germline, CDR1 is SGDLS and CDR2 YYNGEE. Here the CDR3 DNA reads TGTGCCAGCAGCGTAGAGACTAGCGGGGGTAATGAGCAGTTCTTC. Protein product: CASSVETSGGNEQFF.

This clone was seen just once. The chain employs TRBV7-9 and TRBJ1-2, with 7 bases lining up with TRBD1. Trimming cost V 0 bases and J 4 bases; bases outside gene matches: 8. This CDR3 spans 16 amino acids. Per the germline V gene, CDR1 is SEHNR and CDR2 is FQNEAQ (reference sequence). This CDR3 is CASSLALQGYRYGYTF. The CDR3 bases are TGTGCCAGCAGCTTAGCTCTACAGGGGTACCGCTATGGCTACACCTTC.

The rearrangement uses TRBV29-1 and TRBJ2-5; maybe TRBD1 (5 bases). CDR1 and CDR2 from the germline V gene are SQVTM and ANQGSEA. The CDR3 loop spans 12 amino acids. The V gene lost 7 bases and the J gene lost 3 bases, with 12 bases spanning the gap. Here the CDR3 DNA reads TGCAGCGCCCTCGTAGGGGAAGAGACCCAGTACTTC. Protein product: CSALVGEETQYF.

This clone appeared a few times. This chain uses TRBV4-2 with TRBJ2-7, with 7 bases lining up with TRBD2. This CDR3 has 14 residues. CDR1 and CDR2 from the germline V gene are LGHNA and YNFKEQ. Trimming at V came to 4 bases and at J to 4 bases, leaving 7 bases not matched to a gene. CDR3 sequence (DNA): TGTGCCAGCAGCCCCCGAGCGGGGCAGTACGAGCAGTACTTC. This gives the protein CASSPRAGQYEQYF.

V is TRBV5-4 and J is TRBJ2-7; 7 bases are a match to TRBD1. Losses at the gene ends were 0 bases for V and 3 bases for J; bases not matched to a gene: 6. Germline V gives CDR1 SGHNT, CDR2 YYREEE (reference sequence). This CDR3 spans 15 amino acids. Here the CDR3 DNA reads TGTGCCAGCAGCTTGGCCATACAGGGGAACTACGAGCAGTACTTC. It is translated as CASSLAIQGNYEQYF.

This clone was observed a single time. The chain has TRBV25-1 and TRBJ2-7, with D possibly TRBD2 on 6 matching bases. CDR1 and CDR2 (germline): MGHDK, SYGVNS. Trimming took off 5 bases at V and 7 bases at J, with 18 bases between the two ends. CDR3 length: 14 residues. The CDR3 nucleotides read TGTGCCAGCAGTAAACAGACTTTAGCGGATGAGCAGTACTTC. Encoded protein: CASSKQTLADEQYF.

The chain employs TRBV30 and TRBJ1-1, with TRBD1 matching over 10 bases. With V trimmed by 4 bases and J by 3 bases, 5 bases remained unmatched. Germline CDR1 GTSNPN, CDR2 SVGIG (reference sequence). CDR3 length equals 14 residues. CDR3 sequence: CAWIMTGGYTEAFF. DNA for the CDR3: TGTGCCTGGATCATGACAGGGGGCTACACTGAAGCTTTCTTT.

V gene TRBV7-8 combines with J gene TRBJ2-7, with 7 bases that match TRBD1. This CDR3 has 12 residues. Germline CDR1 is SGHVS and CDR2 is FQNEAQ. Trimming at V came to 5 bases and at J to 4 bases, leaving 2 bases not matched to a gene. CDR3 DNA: TGTGCCAGCAGCAGGACAGGTTACGAGCAGTACTTC. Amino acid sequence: CASSRTGYEQYF.

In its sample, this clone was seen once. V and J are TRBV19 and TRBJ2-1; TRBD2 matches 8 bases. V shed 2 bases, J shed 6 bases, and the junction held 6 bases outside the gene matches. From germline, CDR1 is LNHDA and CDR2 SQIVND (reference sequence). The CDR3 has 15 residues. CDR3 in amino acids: CASSISSGGSNEQFF. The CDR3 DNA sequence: TGTGCCAGTAGTATATCGAGCGGGGGAAGCAATGAGCAGTTCTTC. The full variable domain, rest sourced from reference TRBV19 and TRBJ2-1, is DGGITQSPKYLFRKEGQNVTLSCEQNLNHDAMYWYRQDPGQGLRLIYYSQIVNDFQKGDIAEGYSVSREKKESFPLTVTSAQKNPTAFYLCASSISSGGSNEQFFGPGTRLTVL.

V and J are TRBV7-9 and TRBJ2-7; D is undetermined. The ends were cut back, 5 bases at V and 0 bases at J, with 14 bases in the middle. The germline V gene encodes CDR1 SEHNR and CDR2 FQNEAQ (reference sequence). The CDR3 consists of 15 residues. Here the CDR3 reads CASSPDRRSSYEQYF. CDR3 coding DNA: TGTGCCAGCAGCCCCGATAGGCGGTCCTCCTACGAGCAGTACTTC.

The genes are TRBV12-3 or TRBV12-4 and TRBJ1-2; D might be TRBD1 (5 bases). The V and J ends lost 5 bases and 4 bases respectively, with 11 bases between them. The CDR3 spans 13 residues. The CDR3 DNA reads TGTGCCAGCAGTGTGGGGCAGGGCTATGGCTACACCTTC. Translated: CASSVGQGYGYTF.

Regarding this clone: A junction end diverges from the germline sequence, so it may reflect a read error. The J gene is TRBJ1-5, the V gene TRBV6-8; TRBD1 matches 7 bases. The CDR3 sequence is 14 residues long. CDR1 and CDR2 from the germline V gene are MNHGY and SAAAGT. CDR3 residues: CASSPDRRKQPQHF. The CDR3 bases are TGTGCCAGCAGCCCGGACAGGCGCAAACAGCCCCAGCATTTT.

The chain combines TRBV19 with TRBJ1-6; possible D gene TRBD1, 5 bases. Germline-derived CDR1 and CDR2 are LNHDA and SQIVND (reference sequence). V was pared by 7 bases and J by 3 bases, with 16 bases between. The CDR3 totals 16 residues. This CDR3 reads CASMGLTGSYNSPLHF. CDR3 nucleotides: TGTGCCAGTATGGGGCTCACGGGCAGCTATAATTCACCCCTCCACTTT.

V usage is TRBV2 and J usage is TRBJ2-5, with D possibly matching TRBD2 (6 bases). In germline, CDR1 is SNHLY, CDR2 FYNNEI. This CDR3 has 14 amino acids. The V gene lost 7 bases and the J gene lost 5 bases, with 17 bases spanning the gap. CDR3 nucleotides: TGTGCCAGCATATCCTTCGGAGGGAGTGAGACCCAGTACTTC. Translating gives CASISFGGSETQYF.

The DNA of the CDR3 is TGTGCCAGCAGCTTAGGCGGGGACATTCAGTACTTC. It encodes CASSLGGDIQYF. The chain uses TRBV7-2 and TRBJ2-4, with D perhaps TRBD2 (6 bases). CDR1 SGHTA and CDR2 FQGNSA come from the germline V gene. There are 12 residues in the CDR3. Trimming pared 1 base from V and 8 bases from J, leaving 6 bases between.

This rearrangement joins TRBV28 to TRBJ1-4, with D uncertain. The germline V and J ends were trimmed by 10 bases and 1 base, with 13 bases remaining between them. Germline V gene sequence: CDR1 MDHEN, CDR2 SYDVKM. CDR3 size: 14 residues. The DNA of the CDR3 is TGTGCCATCGGAGCGTTGGTAACTAATGAAAAACTGTTTTTT. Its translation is CAIGALVTNEKLFF.

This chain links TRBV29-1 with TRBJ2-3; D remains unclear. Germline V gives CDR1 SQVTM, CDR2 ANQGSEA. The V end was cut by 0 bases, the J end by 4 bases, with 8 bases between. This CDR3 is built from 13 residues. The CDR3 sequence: CSVEDSQPDTQYF. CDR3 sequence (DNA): TGCAGCGTTGAAGATTCACAGCCAGATACGCAGTATTTT.

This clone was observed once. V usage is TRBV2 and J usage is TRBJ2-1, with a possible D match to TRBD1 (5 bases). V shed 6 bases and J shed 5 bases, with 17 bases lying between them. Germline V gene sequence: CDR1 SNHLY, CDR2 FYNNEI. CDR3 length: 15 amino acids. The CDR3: CASRLWQGTNNEQFF. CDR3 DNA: TGTGCCAGCAGGCTCTGGCAGGGAACAAACAATGAGCAGTTCTTC.

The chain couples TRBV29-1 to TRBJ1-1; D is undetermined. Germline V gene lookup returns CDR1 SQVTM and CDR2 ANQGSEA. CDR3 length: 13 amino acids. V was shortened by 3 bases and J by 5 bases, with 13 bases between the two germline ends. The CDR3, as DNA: TGCAGCGTTGAGTGGGCCGATGAGACTGAAGCTTTCTTT. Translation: CSVEWADETEAFF.

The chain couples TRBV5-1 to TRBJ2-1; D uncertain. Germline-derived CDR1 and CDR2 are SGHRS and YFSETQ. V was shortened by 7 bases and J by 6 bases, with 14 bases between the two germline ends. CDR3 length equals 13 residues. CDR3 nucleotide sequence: TGCGCCAGCGAACGCGAGGATTTCAATGAGCAGTTCTTC. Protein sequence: CASEREDFNEQFF.

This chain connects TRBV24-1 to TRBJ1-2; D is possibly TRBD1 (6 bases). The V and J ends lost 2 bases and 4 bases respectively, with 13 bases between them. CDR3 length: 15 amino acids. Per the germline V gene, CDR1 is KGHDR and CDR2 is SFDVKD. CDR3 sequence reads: CATSDSGQSIYGYTF. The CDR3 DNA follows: TGTGCCACCAGTGATTCTGGACAGAGTATCTATGGCTACACCTTC.

For the CDR3, the DNA is TGTGCCAGTAGTGACCAGGGACAGGGAGTTTCAACGAACACTGAAGCTTTCTTT. It codes for CASSDQGQGVSTNTEAFF. This chain connects TRBV19 to TRBJ1-1, with TRBD1 matching 9 bases. Germline V gene lookup returns CDR1 LNHDA and CDR2 SQIVND (reference sequence). With V trimmed by 5 bases and J by 1 base, 14 bases remained unmatched. This CDR3 spans 18 amino acids.

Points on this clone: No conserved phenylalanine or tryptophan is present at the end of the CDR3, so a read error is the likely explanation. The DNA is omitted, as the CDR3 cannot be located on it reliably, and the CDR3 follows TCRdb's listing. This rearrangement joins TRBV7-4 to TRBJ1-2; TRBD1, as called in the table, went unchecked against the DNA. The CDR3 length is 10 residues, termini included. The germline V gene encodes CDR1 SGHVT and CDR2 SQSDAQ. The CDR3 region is CASSFTGQAI.

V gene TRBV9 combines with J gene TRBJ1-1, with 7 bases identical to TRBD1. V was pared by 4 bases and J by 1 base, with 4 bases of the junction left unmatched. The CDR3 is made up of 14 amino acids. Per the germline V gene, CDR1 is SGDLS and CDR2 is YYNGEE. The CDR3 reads CASSMTGWNTEAFF. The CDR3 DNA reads TGTGCCAGCAGCATGACAGGGTGGAACACTGAAGCTTTCTTT.

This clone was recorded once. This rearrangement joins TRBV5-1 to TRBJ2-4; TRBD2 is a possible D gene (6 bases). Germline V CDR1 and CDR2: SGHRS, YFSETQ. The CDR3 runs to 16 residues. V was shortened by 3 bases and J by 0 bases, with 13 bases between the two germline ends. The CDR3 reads CASSWGELLAKNIQYF. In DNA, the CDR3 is TGCGCCAGCAGCTGGGGGGAACTTCTAGCCAAAAACATTCAGTACTTC.

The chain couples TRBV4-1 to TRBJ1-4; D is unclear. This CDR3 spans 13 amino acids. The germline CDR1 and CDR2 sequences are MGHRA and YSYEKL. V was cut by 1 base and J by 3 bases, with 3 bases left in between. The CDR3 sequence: CASSQASNEKLFF. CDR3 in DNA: TGCGCCAGCAGCCAAGCGTCTAATGAAAAACTGTTTTTT.

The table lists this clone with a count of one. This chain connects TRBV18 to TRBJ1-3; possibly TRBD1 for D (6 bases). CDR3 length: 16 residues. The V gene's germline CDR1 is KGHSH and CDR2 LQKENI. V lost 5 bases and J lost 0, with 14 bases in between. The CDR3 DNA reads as TGTGCCAGCTCAGACCTCCTACAGGGCTCTGGAAACACCATATATTTT. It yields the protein CASSDLLQGSGNTIYF.